This TCR beta chain was recovered during a study of shared clonotypes between healthy human individuals. Study-level results: Compared with clonotypes that all four donors shared, non-shared clonotypes had lower generation probabilities. Naive subsets generally had larger estimated richness than memory subsets.

The deep-level immunoSEQ assay was used. Profiling relied on immunoSEQ multiplex PCR, and the TCRdb table lists in-frame clones only, not all of them. Of roughly 2.2 million clones in the sample, around 90% were seen once. Comments on this clone: Its target is not known.

CDR1 and CDR2 from the germline V gene are MRHNA and SNTAGT. The CDR3 loop spans 13 amino acids. Trimming took off 4 bases at V and 6 bases at J, with 9 bases between the two ends. The gene calls are TRBV6-4 and TRBJ2-2, with D possibly being TRBD2 (6 bases). This TCR was recovered from a man between 18 and 35 years old in good health. Some clones in this sample may be carry-over from other donors' samples. The material sequenced was naive CD4+ T cells from PBMCs. Subset denoted: CD45RA+ positively selected. The CDR3 loop is CASSATSSGELFF. In DNA, the CDR3 is TGTGCCAGCAGTGCGACTAGTTCCGGGGAGCTGTTTTTT.